These T cell receptor beta chains were read from a single sample in a study of beta chain features in type 1 diabetes. Produced via immunoSEQ multiplex PCR; TCRdb's table is partial and in-frame only. The sample shows approximately 470,000 clones, 30% of them seen only once. The material sequenced was naive CD4+ T cells from blood. These receptors came from a man aged 18 to 30 in good health. The CDR3 runs from the conserved cysteine through the conserved F or W. D genes are given only for firm matches.

v_call	j_call	d_call	cdr3_aa
TRBV19	TRBJ1-1	-	CASSTPGGRTEAFF
TRBV9	TRBJ2-1	TRBD2	CASSQREYNEQFF
TRBV29-1	TRBJ2-1	TRBD2	CSVEDGGGSSYNEQFF
TRBV9	TRBJ2-7	TRBD1	CASSVERQGSTYEQYF
TRBV30	TRBJ2-7	-	CAWSQNEQYF
TRBV28	TRBJ2-3	-	CASSVNGRGTDTQYF
TRBV30	TRBJ2-2	TRBD2	CACHGLGNTGELFF
TRBV5-1	TRBJ2-1	TRBD2	CASSRGTTNEQFF
TRBV28	TRBJ2-3	-	CASSPSSDTQYF
TRBV30	TRBJ1-2	TRBD1	CAWSDDRVYYGYTF
TRBV7-2	TRBJ2-5	TRBD1	CASSYRTGGETQYF
TRBV15	TRBJ2-5	-	CATRDKETQYF
TRBV9	TRBJ2-7	-	CASSARAGQAYEQYF
TRBV30	TRBJ1-2	-	CAWATGNPYGYTF
TRBV7-8	TRBJ2-1	TRBD1	CASSLQRDRNYNEQFF
TRBV5-1	TRBJ2-2	-	CASGVSGELFF
TRBV27	TRBJ1-1	TRBD1	CASTGQMNTEAFF
TRBV20-1	TRBJ2-5	-	CSARRGETQYF
TRBV9	TRBJ2-7	TRBD2	CASSVAREPAEQYF
TRBV5-1	TRBJ2-7	TRBD2	CASSLETSGVVHEQYF
TRBV4-1	TRBJ2-2	-	CASSPMPGERTGELFF
TRBV5-1	TRBJ1-1	TRBD1	CASSLSRTGENTEAFF
TRBV7-2	TRBJ1-5	-	CASSLGVNSNQPQHF
TRBV7-9	TRBJ2-1	-	CASSLEISGTPLF
TRBV29-1	TRBJ2-5	-	CSVGWFQETQYF
TRBV7-9	TRBJ2-2	-	CASSLAGTGELFF
TRBV19	TRBJ2-1	-	CASSGFAAGHYNEQFF
TRBV7-9	TRBJ1-2	TRBD1	CASSLWTRGLLRGYTF
TRBV6-5	TRBJ2-3	-	CASSYLTGDTQYF
TRBV11-1	TRBJ2-7	-	CASSLAHGVYEQYF
TRBV9	TRBJ2-3	-	CASRDTPGTDTQYF
TRBV9	TRBJ2-3	-	CASSSRGGIPPDTQYF
TRBV29-1	TRBJ2-1	TRBD1	CSAGTGPSSYNEQFF
TRBV2	TRBJ2-5	-	CASRRGEVEETQYF
TRBV29-1	TRBJ2-7	-	CSVVDRWTYEQYF
TRBV30	TRBJ1-3	TRBD1	CAWGTGGNTIYF
TRBV7-9	TRBJ1-2	-	CASSFRTAAGGYTF
TRBV7-9	TRBJ2-3	TRBD2	CASSLPGGSTDTQYF
TRBV7-2	TRBJ2-5	-	CASNLDQGAAGTQYF
TRBV29-1	TRBJ2-1	-	CSISGTPGEQFF
TRBV29-1	TRBJ1-1	-	CSVDELRTENTEAFF
TRBV7-9	TRBJ2-7	-	CASSFSGIIHEQYF